This T cell receptor beta chain stems from a study of cytomegalovirus exposure and HLA in healthy donors. Turning to the study itself: Earlier, 100 million to 130 million unique TCR beta sequences were recovered from around 190 million T cells by an analysis.

Both 60 Vbeta primers and 13 Jbeta primers went into the PCR. The data were produced by immunoSEQ multiplex PCR, yet TCRdb's version contains in-frame clones alone and is incomplete. This table holds some 70,000 clones, roughly 73% found once. Study-wide results and caveats: TCR sequences were mostly rare, though some public TCRs occurred in many donors. By HLA locus, TCR association rates varied in a later analysis, with DRB1 showing the most and HLA-C the fewest. TCR beta chains numbering 150 to 200 were designated cytomegalovirus-associated.

Comment on this clone: Its specificity is not known.

The V end was cut by 5 bases, the J end by 1 base, with 8 bases between. The V gene's germline CDR1 is SGHVS and CDR2 FQNEAQ. The CDR3 has 13 amino acids. This clonotype was obtained from a male donor in good health and CMV-seropositive. Sequenced: PBMCs. The chain joins TRBV7-8 to TRBJ1-2; D is unresolved. The CDR3 here is CASSPSGNYGYTF. The CDR3 DNA sequence: TGTGCCAGCAGCCCCAGCGGTAACTATGGCTACACCTTC. Based on the CDR3 plus reference TRBV7-8 and TRBJ1-2, the full variable domain is GAGVSQSPRYKVAKRGQDVALRCDPISGHVSLFWYQQALGQGPEFLTYFQNEAQLDKSGLPSDRFFAERPEGSVSTLKIQRTQQEDSAVYLCASSPSGNYGYTFGSGTRLTVV.